The clone carrying this T cell receptor (beta chain) was recorded only once. Patients in Seattle were enrolled during active infection, then followed longitudinally. CDR3 length equals 11 residues. Trimming pared 5 bases from V and 3 bases from J, leaving 5 bases between. CDR1 and CDR2 (germline): DFQATT, SNEGSKA (reference sequence). This sample is drawn from a study of blood T cell repertoires in COVID-19. Across the study: Italy, Spain and the United States were the sources of the convalescent and acute COVID-19 samples. Sources were T cells, B-cell-depleted T cells, or PBMCs; the material itself was cDNA or gDNA.

Original data processing: The assay estimated nucleated cells by amplifying reference gene primers. Produced via immunoSEQ multiplex PCR; TCRdb's table is partial and in-frame only. The D gene and trimming were derived from the DNA, and the V and J assignments and clone size from that table. Here the sample spans 150,000 or so clones, around 92% being singletons. Sequenced input: peripheral blood. The source of this sequence is a man younger than 45 with COVID-19, enrolled during active disease. The genes are TRBV20-1 and TRBJ2-1; no clear D gene. Here the CDR3 DNA reads TGCAGTGCTCCAGACTACAATGAGCAGTTCTTC. Translating gives CSAPDYNEQFF.